Presented here are 28 T cell receptor beta chains from one specimen sequenced in a study of blood T cell repertoires in COVID-19. Generated by immunoSEQ multiplex PCR, the TCRdb table keeps only in-frame clones and is missing some. The sample includes 300,000 to 350,000 clones, about nine tenths seen only once; the top ten take just under 6.5%. Material: peripheral blood. The receptors here all came from a woman aged 50 to 60 with COVID-19, enrolled during active disease.

This clone has just one count. The rearrangement links TRBV5-1 to TRBJ2-7; no clear D. The CDR3 totals 14 residues. Trimming shortened V by 1 base and J by 3 bases, and 11 bases separated the two germline ends. Germline CDR1 and CDR2: SGHRS and YFSETQ. For the CDR3, the DNA is TGCGCCAGCAGCTTGTCGTTAGTTTTCTACGAGCAGTACTTC. It specifies CASSLSLVFYEQYF. The variable domain in full, with the rest retrieved from reference TRBV5-1 and TRBJ2-7, is KAGVTQTPRYLIKTRGQQVTLSCSPISGHRSVSWYQQTPGQGLQFLFEYFSETQRNKGNFPGRFSGRQFSNSRSEMNVSTLELGDSALYLCASSLSLVFYEQYFGPGTRLTVT.

This chain connects TRBV18 to TRBJ2-7; 10 bases fit TRBD2. The CDR3 is made up of 15 amino acids. Germline V lookup: CDR1 KGHSH, CDR2 LQKENI. Unmatched junction bases numbered 4, after V lost 3 bases and J lost 2 bases. Here the CDR3 DNA reads TGTGCCAGCTCACCCCCCGGGACTAGCGCCTACGAGCAGTACTTC. Protein: CASSPPGTSAYEQYF.

The chain employs TRBV13 and TRBJ2-1, with 13 bases identical to TRBD2. This CDR3 region has 15 residues. V was clipped by 4 bases and J by 9 bases; unmatched bases: 6. CDR1 and CDR2 (germline): PRHDT, FYEKMQ (reference sequence). The CDR3 bases are TGTGCCAGCAGCTCGCGGACTAGCGGGGGTTTTGAGCAGTTCTTC. It translates to CASSSRTSGGFEQFF.

This clone was seen once. CDR3 DNA: TGTGCCAGCAGCGTTAGCGGGGATCTCTACGAGCAGTACTTC. This gives the protein CASSVSGDLYEQYF. The V and J genes are TRBV7-2 and TRBJ2-7, with TRBD2 identical over 8 bases. Germline loops: CDR1 SGHTA, CDR2 FQGNSA. The CDR3 covers 14 residues. V dropped 5 bases and J dropped 3; count of bases not matched to a gene: 6.

The V and J genes are TRBV24-1 and TRBJ2-7, with D perhaps matching TRBD2 (7 bases). From germline, CDR1 is KGHDR and CDR2 SFDVKD. With 3 bases removed from V and 3 bases from J, the gap between germline ends came to 17 bases. This CDR3 has 16 residues. CDR3 in DNA: TGTGCCACCAGTGATCACCCGAGGGGGGGTCTCTACGAGCAGTACTTC. Translating gives CATSDHPRGGLYEQYF.

V gene TRBV3-1 (or the pseudogene TRBV3-2) combines with J gene TRBJ1-1; perhaps TRBD1 as D (5 bases). The CDR3 runs to 15 residues. Trimming left V 5 bases short and J 0 bases short, with 13 bases between. Germline CDR1 and CDR2: LGHDT and YNNKEL (reference sequence). CDR3 nucleotide sequence: TGTGCCAGCAGCAGACGGGGGGTTATGAACACTGAAGCTTTCTTT. Protein sequence: CASSRRGVMNTEAFF.

V is TRBV19 and J is TRBJ2-2; D is unresolved. Trimming shortened V by 5 bases and J by 3 bases, and 7 bases separated the two germline ends. The germline V gene encodes CDR1 LNHDA and CDR2 SQIVND (reference sequence). The CDR3 contains 13 residues. DNA of the CDR3: TGTGCCAGTAGTTCCACGGACACCGGGGAGCTGTTTTTT. This translates into CASSSTDTGELFF.

The V and J genes are TRBV3-1 (or the pseudogene TRBV3-2) and TRBJ2-5, with D tentatively TRBD1 (6 bases). Germline V lookup: CDR1 LGHDT, CDR2 YNNKEL (reference sequence). There are 13 residues in the CDR3. V dropped 4 bases and J dropped 3 bases, with 9 bases sitting between them. CDR3 bases: TGTGCCAGCAGCCCCCCAGGGGAAGAGACCCAGTACTTC. It translates to CASSPPGEETQYF.

The V call is TRBV13, the J call TRBJ2-4, with a possible D match to TRBD1 (6 bases). Germline CDR1 is PRHDT and CDR2 is FYEKMQ (reference sequence). V gave up 5 bases and J gave up 3 bases, with 17 bases separating them. CDR3 size: 16 residues. CDR3 DNA sequence: TGTGCCAGCAGCACCATCCGACAGGACGTCAAAAACATTCAGTACTTC. Residues: CASSTIRQDVKNIQYF.

The chain recombines TRBV5-4 with TRBJ2-3, with TRBD1 as a possible D gene (5 bases). The CDR3 sequence is 16 residues long. Germline CDR1 is SGHNT and CDR2 is YYREEE (reference sequence). Deletions cut 1 base from V and 0 bases from J, with 12 bases between. CDR3 DNA: TGTGCCAGCAGCTTGTTTAGGGGCTCTAGCACAGATACGCAGTATTTT. Translation gives CASSLFRGSSTDTQYF.

This clone was counted a single time. The V and J genes are TRBV9 and TRBJ2-1; 9 bases match TRBD2. CDR3 length: 14 residues. Germline CDR1 and CDR2: SGDLS and YYNGEE. V lost 3 bases and J lost 9; bases outside the gene matches: 7. DNA of the CDR3: TGTGCCAGCAGCGGCAGGGGACTAGCTTCTGAGCAGTTCTTC. Translation: CASSGRGLASEQFF.

The chain carries TRBV6-6 and TRBJ2-7; TRBD1 matches 7 bases. The CDR3 extends over 14 amino acids. Germline V lookup: CDR1 MNHNY, CDR2 SVGAGI (reference sequence). J lost 4 bases, V lost 0 bases, and 3 bases had no gene match. The CDR3 loop is CASSYSKGAYEQYF. The CDR3 DNA is TGTGCCAGCAGTTACTCGAAGGGGGCTTACGAGCAGTACTTC.

This sequence joins TRBV3-1 (or the pseudogene TRBV3-2) and TRBJ2-2; D uncertain. Germline CDR1 LGHDT, CDR2 YNNKEL (reference sequence). This CDR3 is built from 15 residues. Trimming pared 4 bases from V and 0 bases from J, leaving 9 bases between. CDR3 sequence reads: CASSPTTANTGELFF. The CDR3 DNA is TGTGCCAGCAGCCCGACAACAGCGAACACCGGGGAGCTGTTTTTT.

The gene calls are TRBV10-2 and TRBJ2-6; TRBD1 agrees at 7 bases. Germline lookup yields CDR1 WSHSY and CDR2 SAAADI. V trimming: 5 bases; J trimming: 1 base; junction bases outside the gene matches: 2. CDR3 length: 15 amino acids. CDR3 DNA sequence: TGCGCCAGCAGTTCAGGGGGATCTGGGGCCAACGTCCTGACTTTC. Protein product: CASSSGGSGANVLTF.

This clone was seen a few times. V usage is TRBV7-9 and J usage is TRBJ2-3; D perhaps matches TRBD1 (6 bases). The V end lost 4 bases, the J end lost 8 bases, and 10 bases lay between the germline ends. CDR3 length: 12 residues. The V gene's germline CDR1 is SEHNR and CDR2 FQNEAQ (reference sequence). This CDR3 is CASSSGAGTQYF. In DNA form, the CDR3 reads TGTGCCAGCAGCTCAGGGGCTGGTACGCAGTATTTT.

V and J are TRBV3-1 (or the pseudogene TRBV3-2) and TRBJ2-1; TRBD2 matches 8 bases. Germline V gene lookup returns CDR1 LGHDT and CDR2 YNNKEL (reference sequence). The CDR3 length is 17 residues. V trimming: 1 base; J trimming: 2 bases; junction bases outside the gene matches: 7. This CDR3 is CASSQVGSGIAYNEQFF. The CDR3 DNA is TGTGCCAGCAGCCAAGTTGGTAGCGGGATAGCCTACAATGAGCAGTTCTTC.

This clone has just one count. This chain joins TRBV13 and TRBJ2-5; the D gene is possibly TRBD2 (7 bases). CDR1 and CDR2 from the germline V gene are PRHDT and FYEKMQ (reference sequence). V lost 8 bases and J lost 5, with 18 bases in between. The CDR3 spans 14 residues. CDR3 protein: CASSQGRERETQYF. For the CDR3, the DNA is TGTGCCAGCTCCCAGGGGCGGGAGAGGGAGACCCAGTACTTC.

The chain carries TRBV10-3 and TRBJ2-2; 10 positions agree with TRBD2. This CDR3 comprises 16 residues. The germline V gene encodes CDR1 ENHRY and CDR2 SYGVKD. V was clipped by 4 bases and J by 7 bases; unmatched bases: 9. Here the CDR3 reads CAISGGLAGAHGELFF. In nucleotides, the CDR3 is TGTGCCATCAGTGGTGGGCTAGCGGGAGCGCACGGGGAGCTGTTTTTT.

The V call is TRBV18, the J call TRBJ1-2, with TRBD1 matching over 7 bases. The CDR3 spans 15 residues. In germline, CDR1 is KGHSH, CDR2 LQKENI. V shed 2 bases and J 4 bases; nucleotides not matched to a gene: 7. The CDR3 DNA is TGTGCCAGCTCACCAAGGGGACAGATGGGCTATGGCTACACCTTC. The encoded protein is CASSPRGQMGYGYTF. The full variable domain, its missing parts supplied by reference TRBV18 and TRBJ1-2, is NAGVMQNPRHLVRRRGQEARLRCSPMKGHSHVYWYRQLPEEGLKFMVYLQKENIIDESGMPKERFSAEFPKEGPSILRIQQVVRGDSAAYFCASSPRGQMGYGYTFGSGTRLTVV.

This sequence joins TRBV13 and TRBJ2-7; the match to TRBD2 covers 10 bases. The CDR3 length is 14 residues. J was trimmed by 2 bases and V by 5 bases; bases with no gene match: 3. Germline V gene sequence: CDR1 PRHDT, CDR2 FYEKMQ (reference sequence). CDR3: CASSRTSGAYEQYF. CDR3 sequence (DNA): TGTGCCAGCAGCCGTACTAGCGGGGCCTACGAGCAGTACTTC.

In this sample, this clone turned up a few times. The J gene is TRBJ2-7, the V gene TRBV30; maybe TRBD2 (6 bases). V shed 1 base and J shed 2 bases, with 12 bases lying between them. CDR3 length: 14 residues. In germline, CDR1 is GTSNPN, CDR2 SVGIG (reference sequence). The CDR3 loop is CAWSGGNSAYEQYF. CDR3 bases: TGTGCCTGGAGTGGCGGGAACTCAGCCTACGAGCAGTACTTC.

V and J are TRBV5-1 and TRBJ2-7, with unresolved D. V shed 2 bases and J shed 5 bases, with 8 bases lying between them. Germline V lookup: CDR1 SGHRS, CDR2 YFSETQ. The CDR3 length is 12 residues. The CDR3 region is CASSLQYDEQYF. The CDR3 DNA reads TGCGCCAGCAGCTTACAGTATGACGAGCAGTACTTC.

The chain has TRBV5-1 and TRBJ1-2; the D gene is possibly TRBD1 (6 bases). CDR3 size: 16 residues. Germline lookup yields CDR1 SGHRS and CDR2 YFSETQ. Trimming left V 4 bases short and J 7 bases short, with 23 bases between. CDR3 coding DNA: TGCGCCAGCAGCCTCTCTCCGGGGGGCGCAGATGGTGGCTACACCTTC. As protein: CASSLSPGGADGGYTF.

The chain recombines TRBV3-1 (or the pseudogene TRBV3-2) with TRBJ2-7; D is possibly TRBD2 (5 bases). The V gene's germline CDR1 is LGHDT and CDR2 YNNKEL (reference sequence). V lost 4 bases and J lost 9, with 13 bases in between. CDR3 length equals 12 residues. CDR3 DNA sequence: TGTGCCAGCAGCCTAGGTTGGGAGCGGCAGTACTTC. The encoded protein is CASSLGWERQYF.

The J gene is TRBJ1-1, the V gene TRBV18; D remains unclear. Germline V gives CDR1 KGHSH, CDR2 LQKENI. V lost 1 base, J lost 1 base, and 13 bases lay in between. The CDR3 is 16 residues long. CDR3 nucleotide sequence: TGTGCCAGCTCACCACAATTCGGGGTTTCGAACACTGAAGCTTTCTTT. Translating gives CASSPQFGVSNTEAFF.

The CDR3 DNA reads TGCGCCAGCAGCTTGGGCAGGGGGCTATACGAGCAGTACTTC. This codes for CASSLGRGLYEQYF. The chain carries TRBV5-1 and TRBJ2-7; the match to TRBD1 covers 8 bases. The CDR3 has 14 amino acids. Germline assignment: CDR1 SGHRS and CDR2 YFSETQ. Germline trimming cut 0 bases from V and 4 bases from J; bases unmatched to any gene: 3.

The J gene is TRBJ2-1, the V gene TRBV20-1; possibly TRBD2 for D (6 bases). Per the germline V gene, CDR1 is DFQATT and CDR2 is SNEGSKA (reference sequence). V was clipped by 3 bases and J by 5 bases, with 14 bases between them. This CDR3 is 14 amino acids long. The CDR3 DNA sequence: TGCAGTGCTAGTAAGGCTAGCGTTAACAATGAGCAGTTCTTC. Encoded protein: CSASKASVNNEQFF.

The V call is TRBV20-1, the J call TRBJ2-4, with TRBD2 matching 10 bases. The germline V gene has CDR1 DFQATT and CDR2 SNEGSKA (reference sequence). J gave up 8 bases and V 3 bases, and 7 bases lay outside the gene matches. CDR3 length equals 14 residues. CDR3 nucleotides: TGCAGTGCTAGTTCAATAGCGGGAGGATACATTCAGTACTTC. It yields the protein CSASSIAGGYIQYF.